These 18 T cell receptor beta chains share one sample of origin, sequenced in a study of response to subunit inactivated influenza vaccine. TCRdb reanalysed the RT-PCR reads using MiXCR and keeps one entry per CDR3 protein. In the table there are over 450,000 distinct CDR3 sequences, approximately 13% of which are singletons. The specimen was PBMCs from blood, collected 45 days after vaccination. The origin of the receptors is a man aged 45-60 years who received an inactivated influenza vaccine.

This clonotype has at least ten counts. This rearrangement joins TRBV12-3 or TRBV12-4 to TRBJ2-3; D is ambiguous. CDR3 length: 15 amino acids. Deletions cut 5 bases from V and 0 bases from J, with 12 bases between. For the CDR3, the DNA is TGTGCCAGCAGTCATGGAACGGTTAGCACAGATACGCAGTATTTT. It translates to CASSHGTVSTDTQYF.

The rearrangement joins TRBV5-1 to TRBJ2-1, with D perhaps matching TRBD2 (7 bases). CDR1 and CDR2 from the germline V gene are SGHRS and YFSETQ. Trimming removed 4 bases from V and 9 bases from J, with 29 bases in between. This CDR3 spans 18 amino acids. The DNA of the CDR3 is TGCGCCAGCAGCATAAAAAAGGCGGGGGCCCGCCCTCGTGGTGAGCAGTTCTTC. Protein product: CASSIKKAGARPRGEQFF.

This chain links TRBV6-1 with TRBJ2-7; D is possibly TRBD1 or TRBD2 (5 bases each). Per the germline V gene, CDR1 is MNHNS and CDR2 is SASEGT. The CDR3 length is 16 residues. Trimming removed 0 bases at V and 2 bases at J, with 14 bases between. CDR3 amino acids: CASSEAVTGPPYEQYF. In DNA form, the CDR3 reads TGTGCCAGCAGTGAAGCGGTTACGGGACCCCCCTACGAGCAGTACTTC.

This clonotype was detected a few times. The CDR3, as DNA: TGTGCCAGCACCCCAGCCGGGGAGCAGTTCTTC. It encodes CASTPAGEQFF. This chain joins TRBV7-9 and TRBJ2-1; D is unresolved. The germline CDR1 and CDR2 sequences are SEHNR and FQNEAQ (reference sequence). CDR3 length: 11 amino acids. Trimming removed 7 bases from V and 10 bases from J, with 11 bases in between.

This clonotype has only a few counts. The CDR3 DNA sequence: TGCAGTGGGAGCTGGGTGCCACTAGAGACCCAGTACTTC. Protein sequence: CSGSWVPLETQYF. The chain uses TRBV20-1 and TRBJ2-5; D ambiguous. Trimming shortened V by 7 bases and J by 4 bases, and 16 bases separated the two germline ends. The CDR3 is 13 amino acids. CDR1 DFQATT and CDR2 SNEGSKA come from the germline V gene (reference sequence).

This clonotype has ten or more counts. The chain carries TRBV7-9 and TRBJ2-1, with D tentatively TRBD2 (6 bases). V was clipped by 4 bases and J by 6 bases, with 7 bases between them. Looked up from germline, CDR1 is SEHNR and CDR2 is FQNEAQ (reference sequence). The CDR3 is 12 residues long. This CDR3 reads CASSYGGNEQFF. CDR3 coding DNA: TGTGCCAGCAGCTACGGGGGCAATGAGCAGTTCTTC.

This clonotype has just a few counts. The rearrangement links TRBV18 to TRBJ2-1, with D possibly matching TRBD2 (5 bases). V lost 3 bases to trimming and J lost 7 bases, with 7 bases between them. CDR1 and CDR2 (germline): KGHSH, LQKENI. CDR3 length equals 12 residues. The CDR3 protein is CASSPRLNEQFF. CDR3 DNA sequence: TGTGCCAGCTCACCTCGACTAAATGAGCAGTTCTTC.

This clonotype was found many times. V and J are TRBV5-1 and TRBJ2-3; 9 bases fit TRBD2. Germline CDR1 reads SGHRS; CDR2 reads YFSETQ. V dropped 3 bases and J dropped 2; count of bases not matched to a gene: 7. This CDR3 is built from 16 residues. The CDR3 loop is CASSSPSGDYTDTQYF. CDR3 coding DNA: TGCGCCAGCAGCTCCCCTAGCGGGGATTACACAGATACGCAGTATTTT.

This clonotype has only a few counts. The chain has TRBV10-3 and TRBJ2-3; possibly TRBD2 for D (5 bases). Germline lookup yields CDR1 ENHRY and CDR2 SYGVKD. The length of the CDR3 is 17 residues. Trimming removed 0 bases from V and 1 base from J, with 14 bases in between. The CDR3 protein is CAISESGKAGGTDTQYF. The CDR3 DNA is TGTGCCATCAGTGAGTCGGGGAAGGCCGGGGGCACAGATACGCAGTATTTT.

This clonotype was recorded at least ten times. The chain links TRBV7-9 to TRBJ2-7; D not resolved. Trimming left V 5 bases short and J 2 bases short, with 10 bases between. Germline V gives CDR1 SEHNR, CDR2 FQNEAQ (reference sequence). The CDR3 extends over 13 amino acids. This CDR3 is CASSALGPYEQYF. CDR3 nucleotide sequence: TGTGCCAGCAGCGCACTCGGCCCCTACGAGCAGTACTTC.

The genes are TRBV20-1 and TRBJ2-1; maybe TRBD2 (6 bases). The germline gives CDR1 DFQATT, CDR2 SNEGSKA (reference sequence). The V gene lost 0 bases and the J gene lost 3 bases, with 12 bases spanning the gap. This CDR3 has 15 residues. CDR3 nucleotides: TGCAGTGCTAGAGAAAGGCGGGGATTCTACAATGAGCAGTTCTTC. This sequence encodes CSARERRGFYNEQFF.

The chain links TRBV28 to TRBJ2-2; D might be TRBD1 (6 bases). The CDR3 extends over 16 amino acids. Germline lookup yields CDR1 MDHEN and CDR2 SYDVKM. Between the trimmed V and J ends, which lost 7 bases and 4 bases, there was a span of 19 bases. Here the CDR3 reads CASTSNRDTITGELFF. The DNA for the CDR3 is TGTGCCAGCACCTCAAACCGGGACACGATCACCGGGGAGCTGTTTTTT.

This sequence joins TRBV20-1 and TRBJ2-3; the D is unclear. CDR1 and CDR2 (germline): DFQATT, SNEGSKA (reference sequence). Deletions cut 1 base from V and 9 bases from J, with 11 bases between. The CDR3 runs 12 residues. The CDR3 spells CSARASVETQYF. CDR3 DNA sequence: TGCAGTGCTAGAGCATCCGTCGAAACGCAGTATTTT.

The V gene is TRBV12-3 or TRBV12-4, the J gene TRBJ2-5; the D is unclear. Trimming took off 3 bases at V and 4 bases at J, with 9 bases between the two ends. This CDR3 spans 13 amino acids. CDR3 amino acids: CASSFQRGETQYF. The CDR3, as DNA: TGTGCCAGCAGTTTCCAGCGCGGAGAGACCCAGTACTTC.

The sample holds a few counts of this clonotype. An end of the junction does not agree with germline; a read error may underlie this. The J gene is TRBJ2-5, the V gene TRBV7-2; 10 bases align to TRBD1. This CDR3 is built from 14 residues. Per germline, CDR1 SGHTA and CDR2 FQGNSA. The CDR3 loop reads CASSLVSLPGTGVF. In DNA form, the CDR3 reads TGTGCCAGCAGCTTAGTTAGTCTACCCGGGACAGGGGTGTTC.

This clonotype was recorded at least ten times. J is TRBJ2-2 and V is TRBV7-2; TRBD2 matches 7 bases. CDR1 is SGHTA and CDR2 is FQGNSA in the germline V gene. The CDR3 is 16 amino acids. V was pared by 3 bases and J by 0 bases, with 4 bases of the junction left unmatched. DNA for the CDR3: TGTGCCAGCAGCTTGACTAGCTTGGCGAACACCGGGGAGCTGTTTTTT. Translation: CASSLTSLANTGELFF.

V is TRBV6-1 and J is TRBJ2-2, with 10 bases that match TRBD1. The length of the CDR3 is 16 residues. V gave up 6 bases and J gave up 4 bases; unmatched junction bases: 8. From germline, CDR1 is MNHNS and CDR2 SASEGT. The CDR3 here is CASRRGTGEGTGELFF. In DNA form, the CDR3 reads TGTGCCAGCAGACGGGGGACAGGGGAGGGCACCGGGGAGCTGTTTTTT.

This clonotype has more than one count but fewer than ten. The V call is TRBV20-1, the J call TRBJ2-1, with TRBD1 identical over 9 bases. Germline CDR1 is DFQATT and CDR2 is SNEGSKA (reference sequence). The V gene end was trimmed by 3 bases and the J gene end by 9 bases; junction bases not matched to a gene: 3. The CDR3 loop spans 12 amino acids. CDR3 coding DNA: TGCAGTGCTAGTGGGACAGGGACTGAGCAGTTCTTC. It encodes CSASGTGTEQFF.